This TCR beta chain is from a study of cytomegalovirus exposure and HLA in healthy donors (dated by TCRdb to 2016 to 2017). Turning to the overall study: In an earlier analysis of under 600 of the donors, 250 to 350 Gb of sequence data and about 110 million unique TCR beta sequences from roughly 200 million T cells were reported. Roughly 310 gigabases of sequencing data and tens of millions of unique TCR sequences were included in an early release covering several hundred HLA-typed donors. A later analysis re-analyzed previously published TCR beta repertoires from 650 to 800 donors and added high-resolution HLA genotyping to study TCR occurrence patterns. The aim of the study was to test whether cataloging public T cell receptors could identify signatures of past pathogen exposure. Both class I and class II loci were covered by HLA typing, at four-digit resolution. The T cell repertoires of 666 subjects were profiled by immunosequencing and related to cytomegalovirus serostatus. The later analysis used no new phenotypic data to find candidate immune exposures, relying instead on TCR beta sequences and their occurrence across donors. To predict cytomegalovirus infection status, the study combined high-throughput TCR immunosequencing, statistical association of individual TCRs with disease status, and machine learning. Every repertoire in the discovery cohort had been generated on one and the same sequencing platform. Donor age, sex, ethnicity and CMV serostatus were collected together with the repertoire data. On average, roughly 240,000 unique TCR beta nucleotide sequences were sequenced per donor among a few hundred genotyped donors of the cohort, with roughly 18% of those sequences being non-productive. Genome-wide SNP genotypes for about 55% of the 666 donors were used in a later genetic analysis, which treated that subset as a discovery cohort. A few DR-DQ haplotypes were treated as single units for association and clustering because of strong linkage in the cohort. Typing coverage differed by locus: A, B, C, DRB1 and DQB1 were typed in roughly 620-640 donors, DQA1 in about 560, DPA1 in roughly 590, and DPB1 in about 450. A separate validation cohort of roughly 130 different subjects was used in addition to the roughly 700-subject first cohort. Of the approximately 400 genotyped donors, over 70% fell in the genetic ancestry cluster associated with self-reported Caucasian donors. In an earlier analysis of several hundred of the donors, high-throughput TCR beta sequencing was used to judge whether each TCR beta V gene segment behaved as functional or pseudogenic. Results the study describes overall, beyond this receptor: Assigning TCR associations to individual alleles was difficult when HLA alleles, especially DR and DQ, strongly co-occurred. The presence/absence analyses assumed that sequencing depth was roughly uniform across donors, and that assumption may not be true. In a later analysis, HLA-associated TCR beta chains were found to be more clonally expanded and to have lower generation probabilities than equally common non-associated chains. Because HLA typing was unavailable for some donors at each locus, only the typed subset was used in association tests. Correlated functional status among segregating V segments might be attributable to linkage disequilibrium, but an unknown experimental factor could not be ruled out. The authors suggested that the approach could potentially be extended to other disease states and immunological phenotypes. In an earlier analysis of over 550 of the donors, most TCR beta V segments were observed in productive rearrangements about 87% or about 30% of the time, broadly matching IMGT annotations. In a later analysis, several top co-occurrence clusters were reported to appear linked to parvovirus B19, influenza, CMV and Epstein-Barr virus. A total of fewer than 200 TCR beta chains were listed by the study as associated with cytomegalovirus. Specific HLA alleles were associated with 16,951 TCR beta sequences at a false discovery rate of 0.05 in a later analysis. Because the 87-base-pair reads could not distinguish some IMGT-functional V segments, including TRBV6-2 and TRBV6-3, those segments were excluded. V-gene and J-gene trimming of TCR beta chains was associated with a missense DCLRE1C variant in a later genetic analysis, and the association was replicated in an independent cohort. A later genetic analysis reported fewer N-insertions in productive TCRs among donors in an Asian-associated ancestry cluster than the 666-donor mean. CMV serostatus was the only immune exposure information available for the cohort. A group of highly shared sequence variants was considered likely to be a technical artifact of the sequencing pipeline. A further reported finding was that TCR beta sequences accurately predicted the HLA-A and HLA-B alleles for most subjects in the first cohort. Three of the identified cytomegalovirus-associated TCR beta chains were confirmed in vitro to be specific for cytomegalovirus antigens. The classifier was reported to diagnose cytomegalovirus status with high specificity and sensitivity in both the original and validation cohorts. In a later analysis, the rate of TCR association differed among HLA loci, with DRB1 alleles having the most associated TCRs and HLA-C alleles having the fewest. Most CMV-associated TCR beta chains appeared to be HLA-restricted in a later analysis, and the HLA associations seemed to be driven largely by CMV exposure. Most TCR sequences were seen in very few donors, while some public TCRs were found in many individuals. The earlier analysis of fewer than 750 of the donors excluded roughly 17 rarely observed V segments, including chromosome 9 orphons, because counts were too low. This cohort had only TCR beta chains sequenced, and the lack of alpha or paired-chain data limited which features could be detected.

The method was the immunoSEQ multiplex PCR assay. For the multiplex PCR, a mixture combining 60 forward primers for TCR Vbeta segments and 13 reverse primers for TCR Jbeta segments was used. The CDR3 region of rearranged TCR beta genes was amplified from genomic DNA by a multiplex PCR assay. Amplified TCR beta libraries were sequenced as 87-base-pair reads on the Illumina HiSeq System. The study's processing was this. A later analysis tallied about 77 million unique TCR beta chains across the 600 to 700 repertoires, and roughly 11 million of those chains were shared by two or more donors. Raw reads were error-corrected and collapsed into unique sequences by a nearest-neighbor algorithm in which closely related sequences were merged to remove PCR and sequencing errors. Alignment of CDR3 sequences to IMGT reference sequences was used to assign V, D and J gene segments. Each retained sequence needed at least a six-nucleotide match to both a V gene segment and a J gene segment. Rearrangements were classified as productive when the CDR3 lacked stop codons and remained in frame with V and J, and all other rearrangements were classified as non-productive. CDR3 was defined according to IMGT convention as the region running from the second conserved V-encoded cysteine to the conserved J-encoded phenylalanine. The earlier analysis of some 540 of the donors excluded any sequence lacking an unambiguous match to a single V gene segment. An earlier analysis of approximately 590 of the donors classified V segments as functional when productive rearrangements were above 56.7% and as segregating when the standard deviation between donors was above 5%. A statistical classification framework was built to diagnose cytomegalovirus status from the catalog of TCR beta chain sequences. A later analysis assigned V and J genes by comparing TCR nucleotide sequences with IMGT/GENE-DB human TR gene sequences. In a later analysis, CDR3 sequences and most-parsimonious VDJ recombination scenarios were assigned using the TCRdist pipeline. In a later analysis, each TCR beta chain was defined by its CDR3 amino acid sequence together with its V-gene family, and reads lacking a unique V-gene family were excluded. A later analysis removed several hundred highly shared, low-generation-probability nucleotide sequences to deal with suspected cross-contamination and a sequencing artifact. For each public chain, a later analysis derived a clonal expansion index from normalized ranks of inferred template counts within each repertoire. Generation probabilities in a later analysis came from a VDJ recombination model fitted to out-of-frame rearrangements, and those results were checked against IGoR. A later analysis scored TCR-TCR, TCR-HLA and TCR-CMV co-occurrence with hypergeometric tests, applying a repertoire-size bias correction to TCR pairs. A later analysis estimated false discovery rates by permuting HLA or CMV assignments 20 times. In a later analysis, co-occurring TCRs were grouped using DBSCAN, and TCRdist sequence similarity was added for clustering within HLA-allele-positive subsets. For co-occurrence clustering, repertoires with fewer than 30,000 or more than 120,000 public chains were excluded, along with about five repertoires with anomalous nucleotide sharing. Sourced from immuneACCESS, this table was stored by TCRdb with only in-frame sequences that have V and J called. A share of the clones is absent; for the studies checked, an unresolved V gene accounts for under half, and the remainder has no known explanation. V and J calls plus clone size are reproduced from that table; the DNA served to infer D and trimming. The sample data list about 140,000 clones, and 84% of these were observed just once. 2.5% of the sample is held by the ten biggest clonotypes.

About this clone itself: Its binding antigen is unknown. No much larger clonotype is one base removed from it; base qualities were not supplied.

The cohort consisted of some 670 healthy bone marrow donors. At the time of sampling, every cohort member was nominally healthy, though immune exposures that went unrecorded were likely present. The donor tested CMV seronegative and was one of the 352 seronegative cohort members. A peripheral blood sample was provided by each donor, and peripheral blood mononuclear cells were used for TCR beta sequencing. Genomic DNA was extracted from the blood cell samples with the Qiagen DNeasy Blood Extraction Kit. The cysteine opens and the phenylalanine closes a CDR3 of 12 amino acids. Of all the DNA, just the CDR3 is kept, 36 bases in frame from base 1. Reading the germline V gene gives CDR1 SNHLY and CDR2 FYNNEI. Cut back by 2 bases and 4 bases, the V and J ends lie 5 bases apart.

The sequence was collected from a boy aged 2 to 10 in good health and CMV-seronegative. In this chain, TRBV2 is recombined with TRBJ1-2; too little of a D gene remains to name it. Sequences were obtained from PBMCs. Here the CDR3 is given as CASSESSYGYTF. The DNA sequence is TGTGCCAGCAGTGAAAGTAGCTATGGCTACACCTTC.